The source of this TCR beta chain is a study of vaccination effects on CD4 cells after COVID-19. Study-level information: Using viral peptide pools, the ViraFEST assay grew out antigen-specific CD4+ T cells prior to sequencing. Samples were collected from a few convalescent patients early and late following vaccination.

Worth noting for this clone: As yet, its antigen is unknown. The junction does not match germline at one end; this may be a read error.

The CDR3 is 11 amino acids. Investigators separated out CD4+ T cells once about 10 days of culture had passed. By PCR, the person was confirmed to have had SARS-CoV-2 infection between March and December 2020. Subjects were given two BNT162b2 or mRNA-1273 vaccine doses. TCRdb's table, derived via immunoSEQ multiplex PCR, lists solely in-frame clones and lacks some. The sample has tens of thousands of clones; roughly four fifths are singletons. This chain joins TRBV12-3 or TRBV12-4 and TRBJ1-2; D is undetermined. Sequences were derived from CD4+ T cells from PBMCs cultured without peptide, sampled after COVID-19 vaccination. The sequence was obtained from a human donor who had a prior SARS-CoV-2 infection. CDR3 DNA sequence: TGTGCCAGCAGTTCGTTATATGGCTTGGCCTTC. Translated: CASSSLYGLAF.